This paragraph covers one T cell receptor (beta chain) sequence. In this sample, this clone turned up a few times. It lacks a known antigen. No per-base quality is available; no much larger clone lies one base away. The High Capacity cDNA Reverse Transcription Kit was used to reverse transcribe all of the isolated RNA, meaning that expressed TCRB transcripts were what got sequenced. Naive, central memory and regulatory T cell samples underwent deep immunoSEQ sequencing, averaging around 4 million total reads per sample. Sorted cells were lysed in RLT buffer and RNA was extracted with DNase-treated RNeasy Micro or Mini kits, depending on cell number. Each cell subset was processed separately to prevent cross-contamination, with patient and healthy donor samples processed together. TCRB sequences were amplified from cDNA with the immunoSEQ multiplex PCR, producing 87-bp fragments spanning the CDR3 region. Sequencing of the amplicons was performed on the Illumina HiSeq platform. On the study's bioinformatics: PCR bias was corrected computationally using synthetic template baselines, and reads within Hamming distance 2 were collapsed, with unmergeable singletons discarded. Reads were aligned to IMGT to assign V, D and J genes, CDR3 length, and insertions or deletions at six rearrangement sites. Within each subset, clonotype counts were normalized to sorted cell number, after which true diversity and Gini coefficients were computed with the tcR R package. The overlap coefficient, calculated on TCRB nucleotide sequences, was used to measure repertoire sharing. Out-of-frame TCRB sequences from naive cells were analyzed as a proxy for the pre-selection repertoire. TCRdb took over this immuneACCESS table, retaining in-frame rearrangements with V and J assigned. Such tables are incomplete; in checked studies, under half of the missing clones stem from an unresolved V gene, and the remainder is unexplained. The V and J calls and clone size are taken from that table; D and trimming were inferred from the DNA. In all, the sample holds fewer than 300,000 clones, and 11% of those were seen once. The ten largest clonotypes hold around 0.015% of the sample.

The data belong to a study of beta chain features in type 1 diabetes (dated by TCRdb to the late 2010s). With respect to the entire study: No differences in mean age, gender distribution, total cell number or subset yield were found between patients and healthy donors. A total of 85 million to 110 million sorted cells were examined across all samples, and RNA yield correlated strongly with the number of cells per subset. In the study, recently diagnosed type 1 diabetes patients and matched healthy donors were compared on the TCRB repertoires of their sorted circulating CD4+ T cell subsets. Regulatory and stem cell-like memory subsets were isolated from only 8 patients and about eight healthy donors, whereas naive and central memory subsets came from all 30 or so donors. General findings and caveats noted by the study authors: PCR may preferentially amplify shorter templates, but because patient and control samples were amplified and corrected together, any resulting skew would affect both groups equally. Fewer insertions and more nucleotide deletions at VDJ recombination sites were observed in patients with type 1 diabetes, implying thymic rearrangement abnormalities. The naive, central memory and regulatory TCRB repertoires appeared to resemble one another more closely among patients than among healthy donors. HLA sub-analyses involved small numbers of individuals, so any influence of HLA type on TCRB rearrangement remained unresolved. Because cDNA rather than genomic DNA was sequenced, highly expressing activated cells could have been over-represented, although no difference in activation and CD3 levels was found between groups. Type 1 diabetes patients showed a moderate but significant shortening of TCRB CDR3 length in all four CD4+ subsets.

V sheds 8 bases and J sheds 0 bases, leaving 12 bases between their ends. The germline V gene provides CDR1 MDHEN and CDR2 SYDVKM. The CDR3 numbers 14 residues from cysteine through phenylalanine. The sequence is cut down to CDR3 DNA, 42 bases in frame from base 1. Each donor gave one peripheral blood draw, averaging approximately 110 mL, which was collected into heparinised tubes. A BD FACSAria II was used to sort naive, central memory, regulatory and stem cell-like memory CD4+ T cells with a panel that included CD45RO, CCR7, CD25, CD127, CD95 and CD27. A purity above 95% was achieved for all sorted populations. Right away, PBMCs were isolated by Lymphoprep density gradient centrifugation and were stained directly, with no culture step. To minimize batch effects, samples were stained and sorted in pairs, one healthy donor with one patient per experiment.

The rearrangement combines TRBV28 with TRBJ2-3; TRBD1 might be the D gene, on 6 matching bases. The TCR originated in a man aged 25 to 45 with type 1 diabetes. The specimen was naive CD4+ T cells from blood. The cell subset or site label of this sample denotes: true naive CD4+ T cells. CDR3 region: CASLHGQSTDTQYF. Here is the DNA: TGTGCCAGCCTCCACGGACAGAGCACAGATACGCAGTATTTT. Extended through the reference TRBV28 and TRBJ2-3 proteins, this CDR3 yields the full variable domain: DVKVTQSSRYLVKRTGEKVFLECVQDMDHENMFWYRQDPGLGLRLIYFSYDVKMKEKGDIPEGYSVSREKKERFSLILESASTNQTSMYLCASLHGQSTDTQYFGPGTRLTVL.